This T cell receptor beta chain is drawn from a study of identical twins. Study-level findings and limits: Twins shared beta out-of-frame sequences in excess, but this excess was weaker. Out-of-frame TCR alpha sharing observed in monozygotic twins exceeded model estimates. Abundant cord blood beta clonotypes carried fewer insertions; memory repertoires showed none.

The V gene lost 0 bases and the J gene lost 4 bases, with 13 bases spanning the gap. In germline, CDR1 is SGDLS, CDR2 YYNGEE. The CDR3 runs 16 residues. TCRdb re-called the 5' RACE reads through MiXCR, storing one row per CDR3 protein. The sample includes 250,000 to 350,000 distinct CDR3 sequences, more than 6.5% of them seen just once. The table lists this clonotype with a few counts. What it recognizes is unknown. This sample also appeared in a second study, on yellow fever vaccine responses in identical twins.

The sequenced material came from memory (CD45RO+) T cells sorted from blood. The receptor comes from a woman aged 18-29 years in good health. The chain joins TRBV9 to TRBJ2-2; D gene ambiguous. DNA of the CDR3: TGTGCCAGCAGCGTAGTTGCTAGTCTGGGCACCGGGGAGCTGTTTTTT. It yields the protein CASSVVASLGTGELFF.